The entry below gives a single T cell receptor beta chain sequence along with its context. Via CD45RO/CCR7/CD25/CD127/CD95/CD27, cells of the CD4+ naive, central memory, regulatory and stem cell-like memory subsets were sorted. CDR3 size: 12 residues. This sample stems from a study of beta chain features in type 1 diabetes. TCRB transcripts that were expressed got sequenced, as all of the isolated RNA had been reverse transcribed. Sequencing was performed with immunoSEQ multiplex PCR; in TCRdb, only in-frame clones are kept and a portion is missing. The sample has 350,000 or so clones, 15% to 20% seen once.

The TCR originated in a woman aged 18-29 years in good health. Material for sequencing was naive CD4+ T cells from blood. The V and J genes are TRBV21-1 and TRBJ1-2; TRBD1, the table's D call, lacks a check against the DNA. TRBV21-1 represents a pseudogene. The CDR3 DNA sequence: TGTGCCAGCAGCAAAGATCCAGGAGGCTACACCTTC. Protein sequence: CASSKDPGGYTF.